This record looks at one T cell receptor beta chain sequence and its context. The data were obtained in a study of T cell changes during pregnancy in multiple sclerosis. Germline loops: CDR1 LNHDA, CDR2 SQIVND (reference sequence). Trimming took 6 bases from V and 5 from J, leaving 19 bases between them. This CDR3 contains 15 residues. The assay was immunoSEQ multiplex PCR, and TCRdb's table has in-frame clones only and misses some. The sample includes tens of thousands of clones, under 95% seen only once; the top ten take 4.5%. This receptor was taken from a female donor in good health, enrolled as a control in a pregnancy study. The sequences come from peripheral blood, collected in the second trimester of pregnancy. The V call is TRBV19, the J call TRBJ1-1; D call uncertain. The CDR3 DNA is TGTGCCAGTAGAACCTCGAGTGCCGCCGGGACTGAAGCTTTCTTT. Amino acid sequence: CASRTSSAAGTEAFF. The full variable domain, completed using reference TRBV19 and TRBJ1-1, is DGGITQSPKYLFRKEGQNVTLSCEQNLNHDAMYWYRQDPGQGLRLIYYSQIVNDFQKGDIAEGYSVSREKKESFPLTVTSAQKNPTAFYLCASRTSSAAGTEAFFGQGTRLTVV.